This TCR beta chain stems from a study of cytomegalovirus exposure and HLA in healthy donors. Study outcomes and limitations: Near-uniform donor sequencing depth was presumed by presence/absence analyses.

The study ran its PCR with 60 Vbeta and 13 Jbeta primers. Sequencing was performed with immunoSEQ multiplex PCR; in TCRdb, only in-frame clones are kept and a portion is missing. The sample records approximately 150,000 clones, roughly 77% being singletons. CDR3 length: 14 amino acids. Between the trimmed V and J ends, which lost 2 bases and 7 bases, there was a span of 15 bases. In germline, CDR1 is WNHNN, CDR2 SYGVQD (reference sequence). Samples came from healthy bone marrow donors. With respect to this clone: The antigen is unknown.

The chain carries TRBV10-1 and TRBJ2-7; no clear D. The clonotype originates from a man in his late teens or twenties in good health and CMV-seropositive. Sequences were obtained from PBMCs. This CDR3 is CASSEGGQVLEQYF. DNA for the CDR3: TGCGCCAGCAGTGAGGGTGGTCAGGTCTTGGAGCAGTACTTC.